The source of this TCR beta chain is a study of blood T cell repertoires in COVID-19. The repertoire was sequenced with immunoSEQ multiplex PCR; TCRdb's copy has only in-frame clones and lacks some. The sample consists of fewer than 200,000 clones, around 88% of them appearing once. V was pared by 5 bases and J by 2 bases, with 3 bases of the junction left unmatched. This CDR3 comprises 14 residues. From germline, CDR1 is SGHTA and CDR2 FQGNSA. The TCR originated in a woman between 50 and 59 years old in a cohort exposed to, infected with or recovered from COVID-19 (not recorded which). The source material was PBMCs or T cells enriched from blood (not recorded which). The V and J genes are TRBV7-2 and TRBJ2-5, with 9 nucleotides matching TRBD2. CDR3 coding DNA: TGTGCCAGCAGCCGTAGCGGGGGACAAGAGACCCAGTACTTC. This gives the protein CASSRSGGQETQYF.